Shown below are 32 T cell receptor beta chains from a single sample sequenced in a study of shared clonotypes between healthy human individuals. Repertoires were generated with immunoSEQ multiplex PCR, while TCRdb's copy carries only in-frame clones and drops some. The sample consists of around 2.1 million clones, 85% to 95% of them appearing once. Only CD45RO-negative cells positively selected for CCR7 counted as naive CD8 cells, so terminally differentiated effector memory CD45RA+ cells were excluded. The sample consisted of naive CD8+ T cells from PBMCs. The receptors derive from a man aged 18 to 30 in good health. Some clones in this sample may be carry-over from other donors' samples.

This chain joins TRBV9 and TRBJ1-4, with TRBD1 identical over 9 bases. Germline V gene data show CDR1 as SGDLS and CDR2 as YYNGEE. The CDR3 is 14 residues long. V dropped 4 bases and J dropped 8; count of bases not matched to a gene: 6. The DNA of the CDR3 is TGTGCCAGCAGCACCCGGGACAGGGACGAAAAACTGTTTTTT. Translated: CASSTRDRDEKLFF.

The rearrangement uses TRBV7-8 and TRBJ1-3; no firm D call. Trimming took 3 bases from V and 0 from J, leaving 12 bases between them. This CDR3 is built from 16 residues. The germline V gene has CDR1 SGHVS and CDR2 FQNEAQ. CDR3 amino acids: CASSFVGPSSGNTIYF. DNA for the CDR3: TGTGCCAGCAGCTTCGTTGGACCTAGCTCTGGAAACACCATATATTTT.

The chain is built from TRBV7-3 and TRBJ2-1, with D perhaps given as TRBD1 or TRBD2 (6 bases each). Germline CDR1 is SGHTA and CDR2 is FQGTGA. The CDR3 runs to 14 residues. V was shortened by 4 bases and J by 9 bases, with 16 bases between the two germline ends. This CDR3 reads CASSSTGARGEQFF. The CDR3 DNA sequence: TGTGCCAGCAGCTCCACGGGGGCGCGGGGTGAGCAGTTCTTC.

This clone has more than one count but fewer than ten. This chain connects TRBV6-5 to TRBJ1-5; D unresolved. CDR1 is MNHEY and CDR2 is SVGAGI in the germline V gene. The CDR3 extends over 12 amino acids. Trimming left V 4 bases short and J 3 bases short, with 4 bases between. The CDR3 here is CASSSFNQPQHF. The CDR3 DNA is TGTGCCAGCAGTTCATTCAATCAGCCCCAGCATTTT.

The chain couples TRBV6-5 to TRBJ2-5, with TRBD2 identical over 12 bases. The CDR3 contains 16 residues. Unmatched junction bases numbered 8, after V lost 4 bases and J lost 5 bases. CDR1 is MNHEY and CDR2 is SVGAGI in the germline V gene. In nucleotides, the CDR3 is TGTGCCAGCAGTTCTCTAGCGGGAGGGCCCAAGGAGACCCAGTACTTC. It is translated as CASSSLAGGPKETQYF.

CDR3 in amino acids: CASSTSDRMLGNEQFF. The CDR3, as DNA: TGCGCCAGCAGCACCTCGGACAGGATGCTGGGCAATGAGCAGTTCTTC. The chain carries TRBV5-1 and TRBJ2-1; 7 nucleotides match TRBD1. The germline V gene has CDR1 SGHRS and CDR2 YFSETQ. The V and J ends lost 4 bases and 6 bases, in that order; junction bases with no gene match: 13. This CDR3 spans 16 amino acids. The entire variable domain, with the rest obtained from reference TRBV5-1 and TRBJ2-1, is as follows: KAGVTQTPRYLIKTRGQQVTLSCSPISGHRSVSWYQQTPGQGLQFLFEYFSETQRNKGNFPGRFSGRQFSNSRSEMNVSTLELGDSALYLCASSTSDRMLGNEQFFGPGTRLTVL.

In its sample, this clone was seen once. The gene calls are TRBV27 and TRBJ2-5, with D perhaps matching TRBD2 (5 bases). The CDR3 runs to 13 residues. Germline values: CDR1 MNHEY, CDR2 SMNVEV (reference sequence). V lost 5 bases, J lost 5 bases, and 12 bases lay in between. CDR3 region: CASSPRVAETQYF. CDR3 sequence (DNA): TGTGCCAGCAGTCCGAGGGTTGCGGAGACCCAGTACTTC.

The gene calls are TRBV27 and TRBJ1-3; TRBD1 matches at 7 bases. V trimming: 1 base; J trimming: 4 bases; junction bases outside the gene matches: 10. This CDR3 region has 17 residues. In germline, CDR1 is MNHEY, CDR2 SMNVEV (reference sequence). CDR3 coding DNA: TGTGCCAGCAGTTTATTATCCCCGACAGGGCCCGGAAACACCATATATTTT. This codes for CASSLLSPTGPGNTIYF.

The J gene is TRBJ1-2, the V gene TRBV19; no clear D. Trimming left V 2 bases short and J 4 bases short, with 14 bases between. The CDR3 loop spans 15 amino acids. Germline V gene data show CDR1 as LNHDA and CDR2 as SQIVND (reference sequence). The DNA for the CDR3 is TGTGCCAGTAGTATAAAACCCGTATCTAGCTATGGCTACACCTTC. It codes for CASSIKPVSSYGYTF.

This chain joins TRBV28 and TRBJ2-7, with 12 bases fitting TRBD2. The trim removed 5 bases at V and 4 bases at J, leaving 12 bases unmatched. The germline V gene has CDR1 MDHEN and CDR2 SYDVKM. The CDR3 length is 17 residues. CDR3 loop: CASSDPARLAGAYEQYF. The CDR3, as DNA: TGTGCCAGCAGTGACCCCGCCCGACTAGCGGGGGCATACGAGCAGTACTTC.

The V call is TRBV7-8, the J call TRBJ1-2, with TRBD1 matching over 10 bases. CDR3 length: 18 residues. The J segment lost 2 bases and the V segment lost 1 base, leaving 10 bases of the junction unmatched. CDR1 and CDR2 from the germline V gene are SGHVS and FQNEAQ. This CDR3 is CASSLEEGQGSGNYGYTF. CDR3 sequence (DNA): TGTGCCAGCAGCTTAGAGGAGGGACAGGGGTCAGGGAACTATGGCTACACCTTC.

The rearrangement links TRBV13 to TRBJ1-2; D is ambiguous. Germline loops: CDR1 PRHDT, CDR2 FYEKMQ (reference sequence). This CDR3 comprises 14 residues. Trimming pared 7 bases from V and 6 bases from J, leaving 18 bases between. The CDR3 region is CASTLVVGANGYTF. As DNA, the CDR3 is TGTGCCAGCACTTTGGTAGTCGGAGCAAATGGCTACACCTTC.

This clone was picked up one time. The DNA for the CDR3 is TGTGCCAGCAGCGACACTGACACCGGGGAGCTGTTTTTT. Its protein is CASSDTDTGELFF. J is TRBJ2-2 and V is TRBV7-6; D is unclear. CDR3 length: 13 amino acids. Trimming took off 5 bases at V and 3 bases at J, with 7 bases between the two ends. Looked up from germline, CDR1 is SGHVS and CDR2 is FNYEAQ.

This sequence joins TRBV15 and TRBJ1-5; D is undetermined. Germline V CDR1 and CDR2: LNHNV, YYDKDF (reference sequence). The CDR3 length is 14 residues. Trimming left V 0 bases short and J 5 bases short, with 8 bases between. DNA for the CDR3: TGTGCCACCAGCAGAGATCGGAGGGATCAGCCCCAGCATTTT. Translating it yields CATSRDRRDQPQHF.

Written as DNA, the CDR3 is TGCGCCAGCAGCTTGCCTGTCTCCCCGGGGACAGATACGCAGTATTTT. Its protein is CASSLPVSPGTDTQYF. The chain joins TRBV5-1 to TRBJ2-3, with D possibly TRBD2 on 5 matching bases. There are 16 residues in the CDR3. The germline V and J ends were trimmed by 1 base and 3 bases, with 15 bases remaining between them. Germline V gene sequence: CDR1 SGHRS, CDR2 YFSETQ.

The chain uses TRBV6-1 and TRBJ2-7; 7 bases map to TRBD1. After removal of 2 bases from V and 6 bases from J, the junction contained 4 bases not matched to a gene. The germline CDR1 and CDR2 sequences are MNHNS and SASEGT. The CDR3 covers 13 residues. CDR3 amino acids: CASSELRQGEQYF. The CDR3 DNA is TGTGCCAGCAGTGAATTAAGACAGGGCGAGCAGTACTTC.

This clone was picked up one time. The chain joins TRBV2 to TRBJ2-7; 11 bases are shared with TRBD2. The length of the CDR3 is 15 residues. CDR1 SNHLY and CDR2 FYNNEI come from the germline V gene. V trimming: 4 bases; J trimming: 3 bases; junction bases outside the gene matches: 5. The CDR3 coding sequence is TGTGCCAGCAGTGTAGCGGGAGGGCCTATCTACGAGCAGTACTTC. As protein: CASSVAGGPIYEQYF.

The CDR3 region is CASSSTASGYTYEQYF. The CDR3 coding sequence is TGCGCCAGCAGCTCGACGGCTAGCGGTTACACCTACGAGCAGTACTTC. The chain uses TRBV5-1 and TRBJ2-7, with TRBD2 identical over 7 bases. J gave up 2 bases and V 3 bases, and 11 bases lay outside the gene matches. The CDR3 contains 16 residues. CDR1 and CDR2 from the germline V gene are SGHRS and YFSETQ.

The chain carries TRBV14 and TRBJ2-3; D is uncertain. V lost 0 bases to trimming and J lost 2 bases, with 15 bases between them. Germline values: CDR1 SGHDN, CDR2 FVKESK. The CDR3 has 17 residues. The CDR3: CASSQDYPRDTTDTQYF. The CDR3 nucleotides are TGTGCCAGCAGCCAAGACTATCCCCGAGACACCACAGATACGCAGTATTTT. Combining the CDR3 with reference TRBV14 and TRBJ2-3 gives the whole variable domain EAGVTQFPSHSVIEKGQTVTLRCDPISGHDNLYWYRRVMGKEIKFLLHFVKESKQDESGMPNNRFLAERTGGTYSTLKVQPAELEDSGVYFCASSQDYPRDTTDTQYFGPGTRLTVL.

This chain links TRBV28 with TRBJ2-1; D is unresolved. From germline, CDR1 is MDHEN and CDR2 SYDVKM. V was clipped by 2 bases and J by 3 bases, with 8 bases between them. This CDR3 spans 14 amino acids. The CDR3 spells CASSLLSLYNEQFF. The CDR3 DNA is TGTGCCAGCAGTTTACTTTCCCTCTACAATGAGCAGTTCTTC.

The rearrangement joins TRBV7-9 to TRBJ2-2; perhaps TRBD1 as D (6 bases). Germline CDR1 is SEHNR and CDR2 is FQNEAQ (reference sequence). There are 15 residues in the CDR3. V lost 5 bases, J lost 5 bases, and 15 bases lay in between. CDR3 amino acids: CASSPGQPWTGELFF. CDR3 DNA sequence: TGTGCCAGCAGCCCCGGACAGCCCTGGACCGGGGAGCTGTTTTTT.

The CDR3 is CASSYSSSYAYNEQFF. Here the CDR3 DNA reads TGTGCCAGCAGTTACTCGAGCTCCTACGCCTACAATGAGCAGTTCTTC. This chain joins TRBV6-6 and TRBJ2-1; D remains ambiguous. CDR3 length equals 16 residues. Germline loops: CDR1 MNHNY, CDR2 SVGAGI (reference sequence). The germline V and J ends were trimmed by 0 bases and 2 bases, with 11 bases remaining between them.

V usage is TRBV28 and J usage is TRBJ1-2; D unresolved. Germline V gene lookup returns CDR1 MDHEN and CDR2 SYDVKM. V lost 5 bases to trimming and J lost 5 bases, with 18 bases between them. CDR3 size: 15 residues. CDR3 nucleotide sequence: TGTGCCAGCAGTATCTCGATCAGAGATTTTTATGGCTACACCTTC. It translates to CASSISIRDFYGYTF.

The CDR3 coding sequence is TGTGCCAGCAGCGTAGGGGTTACCCTCTCCTACGAGCAGTACTTC. It encodes CASSVGVTLSYEQYF. V and J are TRBV9 and TRBJ2-7; D gene uncertain. The V gene's germline CDR1 is SGDLS and CDR2 YYNGEE. CDR3 size: 15 residues. The germline V and J ends were trimmed by 0 bases and 0 bases, with 10 bases remaining between them.

The rearrangement joins TRBV5-8 to TRBJ1-2; 9 bases match TRBD1. V lost 1 base, J lost 8 bases, and 18 bases stayed unmatched. The CDR3 runs to 18 residues. Germline assignment: CDR1 SGHTS and CDR2 YDEGEE. DNA of the CDR3: TGTGCCAGCAGCTTGCTTTCCACAGGGGGCGCCCCCCGTTGGGGCTACACCTTC. Translation: CASSLLSTGGAPRWGYTF.

This chain uses TRBV28 with TRBJ1-5; a weak D match, TRBD1 (6 bases). CDR3 size: 14 residues. The V gene lost 8 bases and the J gene lost 0 bases, with 11 bases spanning the gap. The germline gives CDR1 MDHEN, CDR2 SYDVKM. The CDR3 reads CASRQAYSNQPQHF. CDR3 in DNA: TGTGCCAGCCGACAGGCCTATAGCAATCAGCCCCAGCATTTT.

The CDR3 DNA reads as TGTGCCAGCAGCGTAGATGGACAGAACACAGATACGCAGTATTTT. Translated: CASSVDGQNTDTQYF. The gene calls are TRBV9 and TRBJ2-3, with TRBD1 as a possible D gene (6 bases). V was clipped by 0 bases and J by 2 bases, with 10 bases between them. Germline V CDR1 and CDR2: SGDLS, YYNGEE. The CDR3 has 15 residues. Based on the CDR3 plus reference TRBV9 and TRBJ2-3, the full variable domain is DSGVTQTPKHLITATGQRVTLRCSPRSGDLSVYWYQQSLDQGLQFLIQYYNGEERAKGNILERFSAQQFPDLHSELNLSSLELGDSALYFCASSVDGQNTDTQYFGPGTRLTVL.

This chain's CDR3 is CASSTDVAVQETQYF. The CDR3 DNA sequence: TGTGCCAGTAGCACAGACGTAGCGGTCCAAGAGACCCAGTACTTC. The V call is TRBV19, the J call TRBJ2-5, with a possible D match to TRBD2 (6 bases). This CDR3 has 15 amino acids. In germline, CDR1 is LNHDA, CDR2 SQIVND (reference sequence). The ends were cut back, 6 bases at V and 1 base at J, with 15 bases in the middle.

The chain links TRBV19 to TRBJ1-1; D remains ambiguous. The CDR3 spans 14 residues. V was clipped by 3 bases and J by 6 bases, with 14 bases between them. Germline assignment: CDR1 LNHDA and CDR2 SQIVND (reference sequence). CDR3 amino acids: CASSIRSGGSEAFF. The CDR3 DNA is TGTGCCAGTAGTATTCGTTCGGGAGGGTCTGAAGCTTTCTTT.

This chain uses TRBV4-3 with TRBJ2-1; a possible D gene is TRBD2 (5 bases). This CDR3 has 22 residues. Trimming pared 0 bases from V and 5 bases from J, leaving 32 bases between. CDR1 and CDR2 from the germline V gene are LGHNA and YSLEER. In DNA, the CDR3 is TGCGCCAGCAGCCAAGATTCAATCGGCGGACCAAGGGAGAGTGATTTAGACAATGAGCAGTTCTTC. Protein product: CASSQDSIGGPRESDLDNEQFF.

CDR3 in amino acids: CASRHDGYTF. In nucleotides, the CDR3 is TGTGCCAGCAGACACGATGGCTACACCTTC. This chain connects TRBV6-1 to TRBJ1-2, with D uncertain. Germline V gene data show CDR1 as MNHNS and CDR2 as SASEGT. V gave up 6 bases and J gave up 6 bases, with 5 bases separating them. The CDR3 spans 10 residues.

The chain couples TRBV19 to TRBJ1-1, with TRBD1 identical over 10 bases. The V segment lost 5 bases and the J segment 8 bases; nucleotides outside the gene matches: 11. Germline assignment: CDR1 LNHDA and CDR2 SQIVND (reference sequence). CDR3 size: 15 residues. Written as DNA, the CDR3 is TGTGCCAGTAGTGGACCGGGACAGGGGAGGGAGGAAGCTTTCTTT. This encodes CASSGPGQGREEAFF.